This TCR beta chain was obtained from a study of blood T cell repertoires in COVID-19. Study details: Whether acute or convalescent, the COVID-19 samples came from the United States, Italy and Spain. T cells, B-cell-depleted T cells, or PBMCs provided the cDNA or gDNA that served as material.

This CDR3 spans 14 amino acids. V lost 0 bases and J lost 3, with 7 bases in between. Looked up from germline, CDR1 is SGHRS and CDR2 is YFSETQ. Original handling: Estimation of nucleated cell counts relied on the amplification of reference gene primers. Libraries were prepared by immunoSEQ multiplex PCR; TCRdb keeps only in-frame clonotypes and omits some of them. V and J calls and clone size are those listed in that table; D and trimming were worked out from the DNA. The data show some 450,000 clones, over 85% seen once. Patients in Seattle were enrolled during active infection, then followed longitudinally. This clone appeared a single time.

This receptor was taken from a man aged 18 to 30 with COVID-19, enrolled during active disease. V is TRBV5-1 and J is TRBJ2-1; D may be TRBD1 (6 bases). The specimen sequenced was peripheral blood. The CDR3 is CASSLEQGYNEQFF. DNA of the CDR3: TGCGCCAGCAGCTTGGAACAGGGCTACAATGAGCAGTTCTTC.